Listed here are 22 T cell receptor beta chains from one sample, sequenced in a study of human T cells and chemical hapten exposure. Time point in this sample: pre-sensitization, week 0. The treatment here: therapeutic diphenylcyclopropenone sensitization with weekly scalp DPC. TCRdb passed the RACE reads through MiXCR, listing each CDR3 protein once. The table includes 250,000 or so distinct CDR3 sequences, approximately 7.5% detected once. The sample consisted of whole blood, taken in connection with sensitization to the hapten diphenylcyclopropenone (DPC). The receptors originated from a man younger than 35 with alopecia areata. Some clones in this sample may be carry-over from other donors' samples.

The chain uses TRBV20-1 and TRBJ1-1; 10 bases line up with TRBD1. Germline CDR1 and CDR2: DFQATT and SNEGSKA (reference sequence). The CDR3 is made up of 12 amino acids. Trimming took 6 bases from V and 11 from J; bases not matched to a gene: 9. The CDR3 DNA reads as TGCAGTGCCACCGGGACAGGGGATTTGGCTTTCTTT. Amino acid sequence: CSATGTGDLAFF.

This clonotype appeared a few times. The CDR3 DNA reads as TGTGCCAGCAGCCAAGGCGAGGGCTACACCTTC. Translating it yields CASSQGEGYTF. The chain joins TRBV4-2 to TRBJ1-2; D gene unclear. The CDR3 extends over 11 amino acids. V lost 1 base, J lost 8 bases, and 5 bases lay in between. Germline loops: CDR1 LGHNA, CDR2 YNFKEQ.

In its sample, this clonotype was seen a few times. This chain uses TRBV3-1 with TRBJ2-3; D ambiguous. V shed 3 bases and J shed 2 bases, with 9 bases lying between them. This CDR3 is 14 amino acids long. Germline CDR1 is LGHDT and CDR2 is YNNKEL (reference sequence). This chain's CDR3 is CASSQRAHTDTQYF. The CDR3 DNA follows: TGTGCCAGCAGCCAGAGAGCCCACACAGATACGCAGTATTTT.

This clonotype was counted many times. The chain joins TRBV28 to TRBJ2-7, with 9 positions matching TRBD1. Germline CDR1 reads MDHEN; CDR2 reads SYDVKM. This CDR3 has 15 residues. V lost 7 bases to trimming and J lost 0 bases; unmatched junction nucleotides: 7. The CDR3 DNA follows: TGTGCCAGCACCGAACAGGGGGCCAGCTCCTACGAGCAGTACTTC. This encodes CASTEQGASSYEQYF.

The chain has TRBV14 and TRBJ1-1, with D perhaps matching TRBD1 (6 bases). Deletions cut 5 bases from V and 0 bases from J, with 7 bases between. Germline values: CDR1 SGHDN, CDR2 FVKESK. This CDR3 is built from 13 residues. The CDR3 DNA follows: TGTGCCAGCAGCGGACAGTTGAACACTGAAGCTTTCTTT. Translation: CASSGQLNTEAFF.

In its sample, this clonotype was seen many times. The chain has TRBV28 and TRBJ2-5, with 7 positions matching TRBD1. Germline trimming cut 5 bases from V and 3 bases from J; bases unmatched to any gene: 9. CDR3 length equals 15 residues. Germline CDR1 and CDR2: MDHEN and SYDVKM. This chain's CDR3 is CASSGTDKYKETQYF. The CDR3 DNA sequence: TGTGCCAGCAGTGGGACAGATAAATATAAAGAGACCCAGTACTTC.

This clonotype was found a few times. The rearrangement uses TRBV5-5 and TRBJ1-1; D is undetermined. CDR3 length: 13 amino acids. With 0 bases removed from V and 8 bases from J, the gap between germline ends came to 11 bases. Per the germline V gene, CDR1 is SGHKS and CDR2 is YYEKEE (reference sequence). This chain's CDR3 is CASSLEHSGEAFF. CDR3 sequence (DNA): TGTGCCAGCAGCTTGGAACATTCCGGAGAAGCTTTCTTT.

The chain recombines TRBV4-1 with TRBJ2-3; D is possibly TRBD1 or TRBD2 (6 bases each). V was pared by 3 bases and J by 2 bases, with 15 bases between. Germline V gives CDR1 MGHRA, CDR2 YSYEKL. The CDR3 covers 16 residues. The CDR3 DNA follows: TGCGCCAGCAGCCAGGTTGGAGGGGGATCCACAGATACGCAGTATTTT. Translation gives CASSQVGGGSTDTQYF.

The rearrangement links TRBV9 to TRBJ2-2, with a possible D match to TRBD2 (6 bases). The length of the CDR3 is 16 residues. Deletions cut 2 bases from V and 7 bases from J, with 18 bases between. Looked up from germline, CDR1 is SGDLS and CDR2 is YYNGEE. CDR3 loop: CASSVKGTPFDGELFF. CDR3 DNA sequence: TGTGCCAGCAGCGTTAAGGGGACTCCTTTTGACGGGGAGCTGTTTTTT.

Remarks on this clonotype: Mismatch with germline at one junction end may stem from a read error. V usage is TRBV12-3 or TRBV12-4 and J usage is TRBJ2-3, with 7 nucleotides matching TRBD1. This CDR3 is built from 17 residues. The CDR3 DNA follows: TGCGCCAGCAGTTTAGGGAGTAGGGGGCGCGGGACAGATACGCAGTATTTT. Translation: CASSLGSRGRGTDTQYF.

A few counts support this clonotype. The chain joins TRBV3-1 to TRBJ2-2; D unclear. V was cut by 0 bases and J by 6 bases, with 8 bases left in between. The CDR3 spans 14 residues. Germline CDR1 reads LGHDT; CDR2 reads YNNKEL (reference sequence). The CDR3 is CASSQDTGAGELFF. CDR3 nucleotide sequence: TGTGCCAGCAGCCAAGACACGGGCGCCGGGGAGCTGTTTTTT. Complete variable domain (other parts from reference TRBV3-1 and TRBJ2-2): DTAVSQTPKYLVTQMGNDKSIKCEQNLGHDTMYWYKQDSKKFLKIMFSYNNKELIINETVPNRFSPKSPDKAHLNLHINSLELGDSAVYFCASSQDTGAGELFFGEGSRLTVL.

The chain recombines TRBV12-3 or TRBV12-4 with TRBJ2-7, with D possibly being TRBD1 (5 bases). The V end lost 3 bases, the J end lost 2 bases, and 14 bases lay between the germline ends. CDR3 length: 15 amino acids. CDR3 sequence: CASSFSGIGPYEQYF. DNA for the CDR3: TGTGCCAGCAGTTTTTCAGGGATTGGCCCCTACGAGCAGTACTTC.

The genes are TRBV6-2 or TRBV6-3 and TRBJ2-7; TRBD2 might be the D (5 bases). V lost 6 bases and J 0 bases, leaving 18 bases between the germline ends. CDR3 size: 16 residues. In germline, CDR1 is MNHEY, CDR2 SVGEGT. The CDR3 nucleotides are TGTGCCAGCAGCACAAGGACGGGAATTAGCTCCTACGAGCAGTACGTC. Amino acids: CASSTRTGISSYEQYV.

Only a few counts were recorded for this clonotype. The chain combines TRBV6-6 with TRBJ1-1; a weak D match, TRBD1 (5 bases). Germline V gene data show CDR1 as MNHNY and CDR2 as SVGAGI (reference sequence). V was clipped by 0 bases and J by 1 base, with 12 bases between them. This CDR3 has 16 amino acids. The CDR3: CASSYSPGRGNTEAFF. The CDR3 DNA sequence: TGTGCCAGCAGTTACTCCCCGGGTAGGGGGAACACTGAAGCTTTCTTT.

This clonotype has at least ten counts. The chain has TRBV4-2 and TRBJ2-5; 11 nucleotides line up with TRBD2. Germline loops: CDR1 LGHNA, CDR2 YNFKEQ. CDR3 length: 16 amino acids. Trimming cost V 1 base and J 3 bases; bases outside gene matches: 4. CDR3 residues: CASSQVTLAGEETQYF. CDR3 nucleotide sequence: TGTGCCAGCAGCCAAGTCACACTAGCGGGGGAAGAGACCCAGTACTTC.

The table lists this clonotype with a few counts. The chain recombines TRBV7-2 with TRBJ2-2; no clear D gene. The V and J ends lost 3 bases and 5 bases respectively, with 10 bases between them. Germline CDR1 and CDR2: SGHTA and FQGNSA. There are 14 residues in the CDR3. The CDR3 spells CASSFQLSTGELFF. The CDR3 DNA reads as TGTGCCAGCAGCTTCCAATTATCAACCGGGGAGCTGTTTTTT.

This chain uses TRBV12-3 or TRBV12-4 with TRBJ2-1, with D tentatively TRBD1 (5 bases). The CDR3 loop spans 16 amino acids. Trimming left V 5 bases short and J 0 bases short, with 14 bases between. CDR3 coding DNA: TGTGCCAGCAGTCGTAGACAGTTGAGCTCCTACAATGAGCAGTTCTTC. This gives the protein CASSRRQLSSYNEQFF.

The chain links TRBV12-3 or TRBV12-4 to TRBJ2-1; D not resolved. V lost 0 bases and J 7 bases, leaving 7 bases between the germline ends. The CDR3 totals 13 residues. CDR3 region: CASSLARSNEQFF. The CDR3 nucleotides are TGTGCCAGCAGTTTAGCGCGTTCGAATGAGCAGTTCTTC.

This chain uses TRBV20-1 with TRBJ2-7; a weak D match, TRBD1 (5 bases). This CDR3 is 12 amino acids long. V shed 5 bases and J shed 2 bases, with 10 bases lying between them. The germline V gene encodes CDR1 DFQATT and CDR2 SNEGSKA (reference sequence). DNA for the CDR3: TGCAGTGCTCCCAGGGTGCCCTACGAGCAGTACTTC. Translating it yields CSAPRVPYEQYF.

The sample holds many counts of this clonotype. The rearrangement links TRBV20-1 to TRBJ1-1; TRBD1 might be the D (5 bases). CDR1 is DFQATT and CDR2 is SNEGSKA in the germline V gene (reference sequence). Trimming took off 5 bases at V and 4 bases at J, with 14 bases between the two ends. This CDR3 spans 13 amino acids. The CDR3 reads CSAVGHRRTEAFF. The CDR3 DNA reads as TGCAGTGCTGTTGGACACAGGCGCACTGAAGCTTTCTTT.

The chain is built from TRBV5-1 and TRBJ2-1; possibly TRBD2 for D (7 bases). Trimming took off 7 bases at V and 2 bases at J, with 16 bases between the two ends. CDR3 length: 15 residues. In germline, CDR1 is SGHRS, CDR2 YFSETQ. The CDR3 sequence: CASFTGGGTYNEQFF. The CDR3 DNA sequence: TGCGCCAGCTTCACGGGCGGGGGCACCTACAATGAGCAGTTCTTC.

The CDR3 coding sequence is TGCGCCAGCAGCCAAGCGCAAGAGGTAGGCCCCCACGAGCAGTACTTC. Its protein is CASSQAQEVGPHEQYF. This chain connects TRBV4-1 to TRBJ2-7; D is undetermined. This CDR3 has 16 residues. Trimming shortened V by 1 base and J by 5 bases, and 18 bases separated the two germline ends. CDR1 is MGHRA and CDR2 is YSYEKL in the germline V gene.